These T cell receptor beta chains were read from a single sample in a study of OX40 agonist ivuxolimab in advanced cancers. Libraries were prepared by immunoSEQ multiplex PCR; TCRdb keeps only in-frame clonotypes and omits some of them. The sample comprises more than 45,000 clones, 75% to 85% of which are singletons, and approximately 1% rests with the top ten. The material sequenced was CD4+ or CD8+ T cells sorted from blood, taken in a trial of the OX40 agonist ivuxolimab. These receptors were taken from an adult with an advanced solid tumor such as melanoma, head and neck, liver or kidney cancer. CDR3s include the opening cysteine and the closing phenylalanine or tryptophan. Size is stated for part of the rows, as once, few or many counts, or as a class when the clone is expanded.

>TRBJ2-1|14|TRBV6-6|NA
CASSYSQVDNEQFF
>TRBJ2-1|14|TRBV7-8|NA
CASSLDQGHNEQFF
>TRBJ2-1|14|TRBV11-3|NA
CASSQNRVRNEQFF
>TRBJ2-5|14|TRBV12-5|NA
CASAAGSSRETQYF
>TRBJ2-2|15|TRBV19|NA
CASSMGLAETGELFF
>TRBJ2-7|14|TRBV18|NA
CASSPTTGIYEQYF
>TRBJ2-7|16|TRBV18|NA
CASSPFSAGGAYEQYF
>TRBJ1-2|14|TRBV6-1|NA
CASSEAIRSDGYTF
>TRBJ2-7|15|TRBV6-5|NA
CASRVRSGRNDEQYF
>TRBJ1-3|19|TRBV7-3|NA
CASSHRTGAARGSGNTIYF
>TRBJ1-1|15|TRBV4-1|NA
CASTLSGLENTEAFF
>TRBJ2-7|14|TRBV6-1|NA
CASSDLAGVYEQYF
>TRBJ2-5|14|TRBV10-3|NA
CAISDLAGGETQYF
>TRBJ2-7|12|TRBV30|few
CAWSGHSYEQYF
>TRBJ2-6|16|TRBV5-1|NA
CASSLAYDTGANVLTF
>TRBJ1-2|15|TRBV11-2|NA
CASSFRRTDNYGYTF
>TRBJ2-5|12|TRBV19|NA
CATGLAQETQYF
>TRBJ1-1|14|TRBV7-9|once
CASSPQGGRTEAFF
>TRBJ2-7|13|TRBV10-1|NA
CASGTSQRCEQYF
>TRBJ2-1|15|TRBV18|NA
CASSPRDNVYNEQFF
>TRBJ2-5|16|TRBV7-9|NA
CASSFFSGRRRETQYF
>TRBJ2-7|17|TRBV28|NA
CASSTGLAGGRVREQYF
>TRBJ2-5|16|TRBV28|once
CASSNSDGKYQETQYF
>TRBJ1-4|15|TRBV28|NA
CASSPTSGNSEKLFF
>TRBJ1-1|15|TRBV4-1|few
CASSQEGGSRTEAFF
>TRBJ2-2|14|TRBV2|NA
CASMAETDTGELFF
>TRBJ2-7|16|TRBV5-1|NA
CASSPGVGGSSYEQYF
>TRBJ1-2|15|TRBV2|NA
CASSVGAGLNYGYTF
>TRBJ2-2|15|TRBV27|NA
CASKEYQGNTGELFF
>TRBJ2-4|13|TRBV29-1|NA
CSVELTQGNIQYF
>TRBJ1-4|13|TRBV30|NA
CASATGSYEKLFF
>TRBJ2-1|14|TRBV6-1|NA
CASSEAGAGHEQFF
>TRBJ2-2|17|TRBV7-9|NA
CASSPSVGGSFTGELFF
>TRBJ2-1|15|TRBV5-1|NA
CASSLSLAAYNEQFF
>TRBJ1-4|16|TRBV11-3|NA
CASSSWESVGNEKLFF
>TRBJ1-6|14|TRBV18|NA
CASSLGDNNSPLHF
>TRBJ1-5|12|TRBV12-5|once
CASGLGNQPQHF
>TRBJ2-5|16|TRBV4-1|NA
CASSQDTSGVQETQYF
>TRBJ2-5|14|TRBV7-9|NA
CASSLLGLQETQYF
>TRBJ2-5|16|TRBV6-6|NA
CASSYGWTGGQETQYF
>TRBJ2-7|12|TRBV28|NA
CASSFLAGEQYF
>TRBJ1-2|13|TRBV6-5|NA
CASSRTAFRAHTF
>TRBJ2-7|15|TRBV6-4|NA
CASSEAGRSYYEQYF
>TRBJ2-6|18|TRBV9|NA
CASSLEPVAVSGANVLTF
>TRBJ2-2|14|TRBV10-3|few
CASTGTANTGELFF
>TRBJ2-1|19|TRBV18|NA
CASSPIRLAGGQGYNEQFF
>TRBJ2-1|17|TRBV9|NA
CASSVGSFGTSGIEQFF
>TRBJ2-1|15|TRBV7-2|few
CASSLLGGEYNEQFF
>TRBJ2-2|12|TRBV11-3|once
CASRTSGGELFF
>TRBJ2-1|15|TRBV6-1|few
CASSERTASYNEQFF
>TRBJ1-3|15|TRBV19|NA
CASRRTGGLGNTIYF